Here is one T cell receptor (beta chain) with its context. This entry comes from a study of T cell responses to AZD1222 COVID-19 vaccine. Clones were sequenced by immunoSEQ multiplex PCR, and TCRdb holds only the in-frame ones, with some missing. The table lists tens of thousands of clones, approximately 80% of them singletons. This CDR3 is built from 17 residues. The receptor comes from an adult who received the AZD1222 COVID-19 vaccine. The rearrangement joins TRBV12-2 to TRBJ1-3. TRBV12-2 is a recognized pseudogene. The sample in question was peripheral blood, obtained 28 days after the second AZD1222 dose. The CDR3 here is CASRLVWVMGSGNTIYF. CDR3 coding DNA: TGTGCAAGTCGCTTAGTCTGGGTTATGGGCTCTGGAAACACCATATATTTT.